This TCR beta chain was sequenced for a study of shared clonotypes between healthy human individuals. TCRdb's table, derived via immunoSEQ multiplex PCR, lists solely in-frame clones and lacks some. The sample records roughly 650,000 clones, about 97% being singletons. The CDR3 spans 14 residues. CDR1 is SGHRS, CDR2 YFSETQ, per germline. V was cut by 4 bases and J by 0 bases, with 8 bases left in between. The source of this sequence is a woman in her twenties or thirties in good health. Sequencing was performed on naive CD4+ T cells sorted from blood. Indicated subset: CD45RA+ positively selected. The chain is built from TRBV5-1 and TRBJ1-3; D call uncertain. The CDR3 bases are TGCGCCAGCAGCCAACAGTCCTCTGGAAACACCATATATTTT. This gives the protein CASSQQSSGNTIYF.